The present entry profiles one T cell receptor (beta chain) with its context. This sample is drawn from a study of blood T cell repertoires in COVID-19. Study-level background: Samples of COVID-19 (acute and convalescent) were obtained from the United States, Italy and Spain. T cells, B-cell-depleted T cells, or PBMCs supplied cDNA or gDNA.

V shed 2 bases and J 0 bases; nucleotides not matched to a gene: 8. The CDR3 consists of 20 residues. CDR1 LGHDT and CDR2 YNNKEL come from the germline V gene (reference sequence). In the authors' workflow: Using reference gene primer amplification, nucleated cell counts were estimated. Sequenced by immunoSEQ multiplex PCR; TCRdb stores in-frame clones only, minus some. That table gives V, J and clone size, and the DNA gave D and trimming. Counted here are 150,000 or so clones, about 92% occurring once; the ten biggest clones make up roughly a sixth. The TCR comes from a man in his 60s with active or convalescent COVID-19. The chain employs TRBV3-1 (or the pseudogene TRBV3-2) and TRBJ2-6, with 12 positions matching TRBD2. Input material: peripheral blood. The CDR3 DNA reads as TGTGCCAGCAGCCAAAGGTTGGGACTAGCGGGTTCCTCTGGGGCCAACGTCCTGACTTTC. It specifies CASSQRLGLAGSSGANVLTF.